Here is one TCR beta chain with its context. A few counts support this clonotype. Its antigen is not yet known. Qualities for individual bases were not recorded, and no much larger clone is one base off. Reading the germline V gene gives CDR1 SGHRS and CDR2 YFSETQ. Spanning cysteine to phenylalanine, the CDR3 consists of 16 amino acids. Just CDR3 DNA is preserved here, 48 bases in frame from base 1. A distance of 9 bases separates the germline ends of V and J, which lose 0 bases and 0 bases respectively. The library was made by PCR. TCRdb records Illumina HiSeq 2500 as the sequencer. To reduce PCR and sequencing biases, unique molecular identifiers were incorporated into the TCR beta cDNA libraries. Every 1 to 10 million input T cells yielded approximately 500,000 cDNA molecules, meaning each molecule approximated one T cell. The patient libraries were prepared and sequenced using the same protocol as the earlier healthy control dataset. Within a given batch, samples were prepared together, multiplexed and sequenced on the same HiSeq lane. As for the authors' bioinformatics: MIGEC was used to process the raw barcoded reads, and molecular identifier groups with only a single read were discarded before consensus assembly and CDR3 extraction. VDJtools was used for post-analysis of the clonotype tables, with diversity normalized by down-sampling every dataset to the smallest sample size. To correct batch-related cross-sample contamination, repertoire overlap clustering matched CDR3 amino acid sequences but not nucleotide sequences. TCRdb ran its own pipeline on the public reads, namely fastp trimming at Q25 and MiXCR clone calling, and kept in-frame beta chains. One record per CDR3 amino acid sequence lists the most common genes and DNA. TCRdb's processing, not the authors' own work, is the source of the V and J calls. Across this sample there are a few hundred thousand distinct CDR3 sequences, with around 37% seen only once. Around 15% of the sample comes from the top ten.

These data originate in a study of post-analysis software for immune sequencing data (dated by TCRdb to about 2015). At the level of the whole study: The recorded disease courses included relapsing-remitting, secondary progressive and progressive-relapsing multiple sclerosis, and some patients had no subtype annotation. The patient repertoires were set against around ten previously published healthy control repertoires from donors whose ages ranged from roughly 6 to 27 years. A subset of samples was prepared in parallel using single-end sample barcoding, then pooled and co-amplified after Illumina adapter ligation. What the study reported, not specific to this receptor: When samples were clustered directly using the F measure, samples prepared in the same batch co-clustered strongly, which prompted a batch-effect correction. Significantly lower normalized Chao1 diversity was found in multiple sclerosis patients than in controls, suggesting substantial peripheral T-cell clonal expansion. The control group was slightly older than the multiple sclerosis patient group. Roughly 5 TRBV segments, including TRBV5-6, TRBV5-1 and TRBV20-1, were significantly more frequent in patients than controls.

To demonstrate the VDJtools post-analysis software, TCR beta repertoires were profiled from the peripheral blood of about 14 young patients with multiple sclerosis. The multiple sclerosis patients were children and adolescents ranging in age from about 6 to 17 years. The chain links TRBV5-1 with TRBJ2-2; the D match is possibly TRBD1 or TRBD2, with 5 bases aligned in each. This receptor was taken from a girl under 18 with multiple sclerosis. The sequencing sample was made of blood. The DNA sequence follows: TGCGCCAGCAGCTTGGCGGGGCAGTCGAACACCGGGGAGCTGTTTTTT. It specifies CASSLAGQSNTGELFF.